This T cell receptor beta chain was found in a study of cytotoxic CD8 clonotypes in ibrutinib-treated CLL. Generated by immunoSEQ multiplex PCR, the TCRdb table keeps only in-frame clones and is missing some. The sample shows tens of thousands of clones, roughly 85% of them seen only once. V was pared by 3 bases and J by 2 bases, with 2 bases of the junction left unmatched. CDR1 is SGHRS and CDR2 is YFSETQ in the germline V gene. This CDR3 spans 15 amino acids. This receptor was taken from a human donor with chronic lymphocytic leukemia. This sequence joins TRBV5-1 and TRBJ2-5; 12 bases agree with TRBD2. The starting material was PBMCs, obtained after 24 months of ibrutinib treatment. The CDR3 is CASSSTSGGQETQYF. The CDR3 DNA is TGCGCCAGCAGCTCGACTAGCGGGGGACAAGAGACCCAGTACTTC.